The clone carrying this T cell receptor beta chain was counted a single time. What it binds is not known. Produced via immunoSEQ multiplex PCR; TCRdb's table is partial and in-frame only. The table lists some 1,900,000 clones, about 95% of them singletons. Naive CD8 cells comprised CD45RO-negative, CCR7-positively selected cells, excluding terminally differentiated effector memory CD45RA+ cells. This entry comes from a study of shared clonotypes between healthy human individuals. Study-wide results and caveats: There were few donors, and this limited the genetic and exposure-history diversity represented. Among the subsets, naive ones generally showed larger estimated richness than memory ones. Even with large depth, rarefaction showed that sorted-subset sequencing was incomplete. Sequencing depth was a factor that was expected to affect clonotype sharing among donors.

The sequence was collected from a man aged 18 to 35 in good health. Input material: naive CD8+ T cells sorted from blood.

The CDR3 DNA reads TGTGCCACCAGCAGAGAAGGGGCAGCTCTGTTTTTT. Translation gives CATSREGAALFF. The V call is TRBV15, the J call TRBJ1-4; D possibly corresponds to TRBD1 (5 bases). This CDR3 contains 12 residues. The germline gives CDR1 LNHNV, CDR2 YYDKDF (reference sequence). Deletions cut 0 bases from V and 14 bases from J, with 10 bases between. The complete variable domain, with remaining parts taken from reference TRBV15 and TRBJ1-4, reads DAMVIQNPRYQVTQFGKPVTLSCSQTLNHNVMYWYQQKSSQAPKLLFHYYDKDFNNEADTPDNFQSRRPNTSFCFLDIRSPGLGDTAMYLCATSREGAALFFGSGTQLSVL.